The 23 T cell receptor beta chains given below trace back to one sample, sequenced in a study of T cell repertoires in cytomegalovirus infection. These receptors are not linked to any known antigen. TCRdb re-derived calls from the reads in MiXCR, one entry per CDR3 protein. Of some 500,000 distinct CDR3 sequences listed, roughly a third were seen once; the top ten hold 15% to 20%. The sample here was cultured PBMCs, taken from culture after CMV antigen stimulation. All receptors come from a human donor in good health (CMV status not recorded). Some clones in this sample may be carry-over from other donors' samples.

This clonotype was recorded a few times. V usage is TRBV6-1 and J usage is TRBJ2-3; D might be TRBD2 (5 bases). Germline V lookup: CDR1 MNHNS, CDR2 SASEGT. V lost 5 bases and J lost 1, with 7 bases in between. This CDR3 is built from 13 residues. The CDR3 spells CASSWRGTDTQYF. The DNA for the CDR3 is TGTGCCAGCAGTTGGCGGGGCACAGATACGCAGTATTTT.

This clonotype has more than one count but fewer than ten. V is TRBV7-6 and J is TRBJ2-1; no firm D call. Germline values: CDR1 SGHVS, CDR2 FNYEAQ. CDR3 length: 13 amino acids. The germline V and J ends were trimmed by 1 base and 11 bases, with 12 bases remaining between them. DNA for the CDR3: TGTGCCAGCAGCTTAGAGTCCCCTACTAAGCAGTTCTTC. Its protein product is CASSLESPTKQFF.

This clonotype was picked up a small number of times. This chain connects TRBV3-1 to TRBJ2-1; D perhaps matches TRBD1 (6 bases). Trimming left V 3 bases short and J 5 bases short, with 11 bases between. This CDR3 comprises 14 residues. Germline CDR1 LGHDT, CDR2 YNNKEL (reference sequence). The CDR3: CASSHRGTDNEQFF. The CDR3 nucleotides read TGTGCCAGCAGCCACAGGGGCACGGACAATGAGCAGTTCTTC.

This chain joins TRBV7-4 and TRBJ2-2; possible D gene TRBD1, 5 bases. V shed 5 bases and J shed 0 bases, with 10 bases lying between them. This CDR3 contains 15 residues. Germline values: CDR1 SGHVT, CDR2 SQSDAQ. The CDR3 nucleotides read TGTGCCAGCAGCCCCGACAGTTCGAACACCGGGGAGCTGTTTTTT. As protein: CASSPDSSNTGELFF.

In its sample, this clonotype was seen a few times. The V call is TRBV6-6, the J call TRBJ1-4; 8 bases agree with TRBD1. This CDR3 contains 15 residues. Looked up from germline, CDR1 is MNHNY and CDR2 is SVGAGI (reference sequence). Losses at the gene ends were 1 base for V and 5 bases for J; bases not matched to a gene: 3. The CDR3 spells CASSYWGQENEKLFF. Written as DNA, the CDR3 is TGTGCCAGCAGTTACTGGGGACAGGAGAATGAAAAACTGTTTTTT.

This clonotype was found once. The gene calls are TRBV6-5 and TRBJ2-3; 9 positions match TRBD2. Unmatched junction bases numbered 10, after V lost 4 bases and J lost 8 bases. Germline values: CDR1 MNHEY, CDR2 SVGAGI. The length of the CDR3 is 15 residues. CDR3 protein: CASSLAGGPYGTQYF. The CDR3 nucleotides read TGTGCCAGCAGTTTGGCGGGAGGGCCGTATGGTACGCAGTATTTT.

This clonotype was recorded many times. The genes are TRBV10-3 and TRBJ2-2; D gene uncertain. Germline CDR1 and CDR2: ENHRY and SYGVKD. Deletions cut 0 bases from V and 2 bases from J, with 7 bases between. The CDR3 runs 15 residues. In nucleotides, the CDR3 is TGTGCCATCAGTGAGTCTGCGATTAACACCGGGGAGCTGTTTTTT. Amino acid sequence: CAISESAINTGELFF.

The chain's CDR3 is CASSSGTGRSGELFF. The DNA of the CDR3 is TGTGCCAGCAGCTCAGGGACAGGGCGAAGCGGGGAGCTGTTTTTT. The V call is TRBV7-8, the J call TRBJ2-2, with TRBD1 matching 9 bases. Trimming removed 4 bases from V and 7 bases from J; junction bases left unmatched: 7. CDR1 is SGHVS, CDR2 FQNEAQ, per germline. The CDR3 loop spans 15 amino acids.

This CDR3 is CASRVGLAGKDEQFF. DNA for the CDR3: TGTGCCAGCAGGGTGGGACTAGCGGGAAAAGATGAGCAGTTCTTC. The rearrangement joins TRBV12-3 or TRBV12-4 to TRBJ2-1; 13 bases match TRBD2. V trimming: 6 bases; J trimming: 8 bases; junction bases outside the gene matches: 7. The CDR3 spans 15 residues.

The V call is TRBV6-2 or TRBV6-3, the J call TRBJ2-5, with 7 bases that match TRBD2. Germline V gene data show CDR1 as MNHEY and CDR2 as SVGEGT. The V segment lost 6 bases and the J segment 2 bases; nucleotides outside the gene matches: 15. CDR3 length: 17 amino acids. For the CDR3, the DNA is TGTGCCAGCAGCCTCGGGACTACGCTAGTAAAGCAAGAGACCCAGTACTTC. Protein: CASSLGTTLVKQETQYF.

CDR3 protein: CASSRGTSGSYNEQFF. CDR3 sequence (DNA): TGTGCCAGCTCACGGGGGACTAGCGGGTCCTACAATGAGCAGTTCTTC. The rearrangement joins TRBV18 to TRBJ2-1; TRBD2 agrees at 12 bases. Germline V gene data show CDR1 as KGHSH and CDR2 as LQKENI. This CDR3 contains 16 residues. V was clipped by 4 bases and J by 1 base; unmatched bases: 2.

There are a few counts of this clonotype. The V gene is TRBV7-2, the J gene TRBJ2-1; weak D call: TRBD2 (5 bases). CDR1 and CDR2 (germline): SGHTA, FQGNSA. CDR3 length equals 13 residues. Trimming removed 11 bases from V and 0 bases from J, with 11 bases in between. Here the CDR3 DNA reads TGTGCCTCCACGGGGAGCTCCTACAATGAGCAGTTCTTC. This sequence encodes CASTGSSYNEQFF.

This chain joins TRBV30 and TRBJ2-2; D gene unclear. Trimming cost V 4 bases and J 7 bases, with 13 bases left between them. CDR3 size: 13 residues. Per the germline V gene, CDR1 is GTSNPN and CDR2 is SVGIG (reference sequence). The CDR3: CAWNPQNVGELFF. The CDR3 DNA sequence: TGTGCCTGGAACCCGCAGAATGTCGGGGAGCTGTTTTTT.

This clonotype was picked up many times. The CDR3 reads CASNPTGGTEAFF. CDR3 sequence (DNA): TGTGCCAGCAACCCTACAGGGGGTACTGAAGCTTTCTTT. This chain uses TRBV12-3 or TRBV12-4 with TRBJ1-1; TRBD1 aligns across 8 bases. With V trimmed by 7 bases and J by 5 bases, 6 bases remained unmatched. The CDR3 loop spans 13 amino acids.

In DNA, the CDR3 is TGTGCCTCACAGGGACACAATCAGCCCCAGCATTTT. Its translation is CASQGHNQPQHF. The chain couples TRBV7-2 to TRBJ1-5; weak D call: TRBD1 (6 bases). Germline CDR1 is SGHTA and CDR2 is FQGNSA. CDR3 length equals 12 residues. V shed 11 bases and J shed 3 bases, with 11 bases lying between them.

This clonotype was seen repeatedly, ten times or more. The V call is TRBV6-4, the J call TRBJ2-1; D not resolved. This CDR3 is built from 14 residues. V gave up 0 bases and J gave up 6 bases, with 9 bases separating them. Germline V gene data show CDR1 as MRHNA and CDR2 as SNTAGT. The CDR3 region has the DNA TGTGCCAGCAGTGACTCTGAGGCTAGCAATGAGCAGTTCTTC. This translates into CASSDSEASNEQFF.

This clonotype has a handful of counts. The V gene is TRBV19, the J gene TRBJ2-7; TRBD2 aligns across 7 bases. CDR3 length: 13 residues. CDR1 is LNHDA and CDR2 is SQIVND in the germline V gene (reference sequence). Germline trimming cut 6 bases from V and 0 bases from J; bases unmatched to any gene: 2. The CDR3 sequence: CASRGDYSYEQYF. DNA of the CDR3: TGTGCCAGTAGAGGGGACTACTCCTACGAGCAGTACTTC. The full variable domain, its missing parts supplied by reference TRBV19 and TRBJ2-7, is DGGITQSPKYLFRKEGQNVTLSCEQNLNHDAMYWYRQDPGQGLRLIYYSQIVNDFQKGDIAEGYSVSREKKESFPLTVTSAQKNPTAFYLCASRGDYSYEQYFGPGTRLTVT.

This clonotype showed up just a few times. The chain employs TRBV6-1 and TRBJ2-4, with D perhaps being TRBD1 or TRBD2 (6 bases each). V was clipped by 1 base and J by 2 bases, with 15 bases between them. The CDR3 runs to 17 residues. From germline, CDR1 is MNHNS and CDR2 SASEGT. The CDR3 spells CASSEGLGGATKNIQYF. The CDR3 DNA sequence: TGTGCCAGCAGTGAAGGATTGGGGGGCGCGACCAAAAACATTCAGTACTTC.

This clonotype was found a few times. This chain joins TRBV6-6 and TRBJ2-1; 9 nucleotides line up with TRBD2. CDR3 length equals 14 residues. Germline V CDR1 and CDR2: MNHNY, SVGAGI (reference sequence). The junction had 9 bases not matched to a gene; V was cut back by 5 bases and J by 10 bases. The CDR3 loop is CASSPVAGGREQFF. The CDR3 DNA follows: TGTGCCAGCAGTCCCGTGGCGGGAGGGCGAGAGCAGTTCTTC.

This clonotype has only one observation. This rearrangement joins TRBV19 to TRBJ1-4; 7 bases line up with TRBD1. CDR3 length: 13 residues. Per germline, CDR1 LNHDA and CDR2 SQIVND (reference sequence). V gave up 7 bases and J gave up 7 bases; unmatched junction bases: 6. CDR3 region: CASTYRGSEKLFF. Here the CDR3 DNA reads TGTGCCAGTACGTACAGGGGCAGTGAAAAACTGTTTTTT.

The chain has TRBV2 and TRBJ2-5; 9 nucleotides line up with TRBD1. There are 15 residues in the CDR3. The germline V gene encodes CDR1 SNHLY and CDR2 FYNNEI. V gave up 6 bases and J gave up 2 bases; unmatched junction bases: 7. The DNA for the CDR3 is TGTGCCAGCAGGTGGACAGGGGCTCTACAAGAGACCCAGTACTTC. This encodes CASRWTGALQETQYF.

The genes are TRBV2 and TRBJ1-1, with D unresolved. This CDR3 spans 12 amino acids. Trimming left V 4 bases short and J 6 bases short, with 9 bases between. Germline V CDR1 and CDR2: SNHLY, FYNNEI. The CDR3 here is CASSVRVAEAFF. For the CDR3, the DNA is TGTGCCAGCAGTGTGAGAGTCGCTGAAGCTTTCTTT.

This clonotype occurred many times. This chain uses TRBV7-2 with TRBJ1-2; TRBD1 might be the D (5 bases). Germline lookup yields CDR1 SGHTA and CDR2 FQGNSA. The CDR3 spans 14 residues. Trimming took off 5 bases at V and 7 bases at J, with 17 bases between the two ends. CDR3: CASSQTGGRVGYTF. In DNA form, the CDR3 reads TGTGCCAGCAGCCAAACTGGGGGACGGGTTGGCTACACCTTC.